The next 12 T cell receptor beta chains were all read from a single sample in a study of blood T cell repertoires in COVID-19. Sequencing was performed with immunoSEQ multiplex PCR; in TCRdb, only in-frame clones are kept and a portion is missing. The sample records approximately 41,000 clones, around 86% being singletons. The sample was peripheral blood. Receptor source: a man aged 50 or older with active COVID-19.

J is TRBJ1-1 and V is TRBV12-3 or TRBV12-4, with a possible D match to TRBD1 (5 bases). The CDR3 length is 13 residues. Trimming took off 7 bases at V and 7 bases at J, with 16 bases between the two ends. The CDR3 DNA is TGTGCCAGCAACACACGCGAAGGGGTTGAAGCTTTCTTT. It encodes CASNTREGVEAFF.

CDR3 residues: CASSPNSGNTEAFF. Written as DNA, the CDR3 is TGTGCCAGCTCCCCCAACTCCGGGAACACTGAAGCTTTCTTT. The V and J genes are TRBV18 and TRBJ1-1; the D is unclear. Germline lookup yields CDR1 KGHSH and CDR2 LQKENI. This CDR3 has 14 residues. V lost 6 bases and J 1 base, leaving 12 bases between the germline ends.

The chain couples TRBV19 to TRBJ1-5, with 8 positions matching TRBD1. Germline CDR1 is LNHDA and CDR2 is SQIVND (reference sequence). Trimming at V came to 11 bases and at J to 9 bases, leaving 12 bases not matched to a gene. The CDR3 has 13 amino acids. CDR3 sequence: CASGTGGRWPQHF. The DNA of the CDR3 is TGTGCCTCTGGGACAGGAGGCCGTTGGCCCCAGCATTTT.

V and J are TRBV27 and TRBJ1-1, with 12 bases aligning to TRBD1. The CDR3 has 13 residues. The germline V gene encodes CDR1 MNHEY and CDR2 SMNVEV (reference sequence). With 4 bases clipped from V and 10 bases from J, the junction kept 4 bases outside the gene matches. The CDR3 nucleotides are TGTGCCAGCAGTTGGGGACAGGGGGCGCGAGCTTTCTTT. Its translation: CASSWGQGARAFF.

This clone is judged medium-sized. The chain has TRBV5-1 and TRBJ2-1; 10 bases map to TRBD1. Trimming cost V 1 base and J 3 bases; bases outside gene matches: 1. CDR3 length: 15 residues. Germline V gene lookup returns CDR1 SGHRS and CDR2 YFSETQ. CDR3 amino acids: CASSLWTGGYNEQFF. CDR3 DNA: TGCGCCAGCAGCTTGTGGACAGGGGGCTACAATGAGCAGTTCTTC.

This rearrangement joins TRBV5-1 to TRBJ1-3; maybe TRBD1 (5 bases). CDR1 and CDR2 (germline): SGHRS, YFSETQ. Trimming left V 3 bases short and J 1 base short, with 8 bases between. The length of the CDR3 is 14 residues. The CDR3 region is CASSSTASGNTIYF. Here the CDR3 DNA reads TGCGCCAGCAGCTCGACAGCTTCTGGAAACACCATATATTTT.

The chain combines TRBV4-3 with TRBJ1-6; D remains ambiguous. The ends were cut back, 0 bases at V and 3 bases at J, with 3 bases in the middle. Germline assignment: CDR1 LGHNA and CDR2 YSLEER. The CDR3 consists of 14 residues. The CDR3 DNA reads TGCGCCAGCAGCCAAGACTACTATAATTCACCCCTCCACTTT. It codes for CASSQDYYNSPLHF.

This clone was detected once. The chain combines TRBV28 with TRBJ2-7; 7 bases map to TRBD2. The junction had 16 bases not matched to a gene; V was cut back by 2 bases and J by 9 bases. The germline CDR1 and CDR2 sequences are MDHEN and SYDVKM. The CDR3 contains 16 residues. CDR3 nucleotide sequence: TGTGCCAGCAGTTTACCCTGGCGAGGGGAGGGGTTGGGGCAGTACTTC. It is translated as CASSLPWRGEGLGQYF.

Only one count was recorded for this clone. This CDR3 reads CASSEGQGAGQPQHF. CDR3 nucleotides: TGTGCCAGCAGCGAGGGACAGGGGGCGGGTCAGCCCCAGCATTTT. The chain couples TRBV9 to TRBJ1-5; the match to TRBD1 covers 12 bases. The CDR3 extends over 15 amino acids. Germline trimming cut 3 bases from V and 6 bases from J; bases unmatched to any gene: 4. The germline V gene encodes CDR1 SGDLS and CDR2 YYNGEE.

The chain employs TRBV9 and TRBJ1-1, with D possibly TRBD1 on 5 matching bases. V lost 2 bases and J lost 3, with 8 bases in between. The germline CDR1 and CDR2 sequences are SGDLS and YYNGEE. The CDR3 runs to 13 residues. The CDR3, as DNA: TGTGCCAGCAGCGTTCAGGGTCACACTGAAGCTTTCTTT. It specifies CASSVQGHTEAFF.

The chain combines TRBV28 with TRBJ2-5, with TRBD2 identical over 8 bases. Per germline, CDR1 MDHEN and CDR2 SYDVKM. The CDR3 covers 13 residues. The V and J ends lost 4 bases and 5 bases, in that order; junction bases with no gene match: 3. The CDR3, as DNA: TGTGCCAGCAGTTCGGGAGGGTGGGAGACCCAGTACTTC. Translated: CASSSGGWETQYF.

The CDR3 coding sequence is TGTGCCACCAGCGAGGGGGGGGCTCAAGAGACCCAGTACTTC. It specifies CATSEGGAQETQYF. The rearrangement uses TRBV15 and TRBJ2-5; a possible D gene is TRBD2 (7 bases). The CDR3 runs to 14 residues. The germline V gene has CDR1 LNHNV and CDR2 YYDKDF (reference sequence). V lost 5 bases to trimming and J lost 2 bases, with 12 bases between them.